This T cell receptor beta chain was captured in a study of T cell changes during pregnancy in multiple sclerosis. Produced via immunoSEQ multiplex PCR; TCRdb's table is partial and in-frame only. Among 30,000 to 40,000 clones listed, 75% to 90% were seen once. The V end was cut by 3 bases, the J end by 5 bases, with 10 bases between. The CDR3 has 13 residues. CDR1 and CDR2 from the germline V gene are MDHEN and SYDVKM. The TCR sequence derives from a female donor with multiple sclerosis, enrolled in a pregnancy study. The V call is TRBV28, the J call TRBJ2-5, with D perhaps TRBD1 (5 bases). The sample in question was CD8+ T cells from peripheral blood mononuclear cells, obtained in the second trimester of pregnancy. In nucleotides, the CDR3 is TGTGCCAGCAGTTTTGGGGCTTCGGAGACCCAGTACTTC. Protein sequence: CASSFGASETQYF.